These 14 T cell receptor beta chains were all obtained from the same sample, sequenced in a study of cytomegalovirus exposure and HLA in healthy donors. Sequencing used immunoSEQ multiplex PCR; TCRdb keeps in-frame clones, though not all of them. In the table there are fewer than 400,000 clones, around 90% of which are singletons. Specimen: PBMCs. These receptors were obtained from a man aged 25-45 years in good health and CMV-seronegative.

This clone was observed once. In nucleotides, the CDR3 is TGTGCCTGGAGCCCTCCAGACACAGGCTATGGCTACACCTTC. Translation gives CAWSPPDTGYGYTF. The chain couples TRBV30 to TRBJ1-2; D might be TRBD1 (5 bases). The CDR3 length is 14 residues. Germline loops: CDR1 GTSNPN, CDR2 SVGIG (reference sequence). V gave up 3 bases and J gave up 4 bases, with 15 bases separating them.

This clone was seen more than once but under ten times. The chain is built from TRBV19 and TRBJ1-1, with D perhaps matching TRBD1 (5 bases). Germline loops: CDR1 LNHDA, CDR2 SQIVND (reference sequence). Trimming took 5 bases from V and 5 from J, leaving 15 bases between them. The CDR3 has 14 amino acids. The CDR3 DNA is TGTGCCAGTAGTGCCATTTTAGGGGCAACTGAAGCTTTCTTT. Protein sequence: CASSAILGATEAFF.

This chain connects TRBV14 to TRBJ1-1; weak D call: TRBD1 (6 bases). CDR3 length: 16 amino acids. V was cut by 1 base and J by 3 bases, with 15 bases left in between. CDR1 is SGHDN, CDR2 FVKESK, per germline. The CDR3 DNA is TGTGCCAGCAGCCAAGCTGGGAGGGGGAGGCACACTGAAGCTTTCTTT. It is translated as CASSQAGRGRHTEAFF. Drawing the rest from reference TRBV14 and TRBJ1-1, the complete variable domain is EAGVTQFPSHSVIEKGQTVTLRCDPISGHDNLYWYRRVMGKEIKFLLHFVKESKQDESGMPNNRFLAERTGGTYSTLKVQPAELEDSGVYFCASSQAGRGRHTEAFFGQGTRLTVV.

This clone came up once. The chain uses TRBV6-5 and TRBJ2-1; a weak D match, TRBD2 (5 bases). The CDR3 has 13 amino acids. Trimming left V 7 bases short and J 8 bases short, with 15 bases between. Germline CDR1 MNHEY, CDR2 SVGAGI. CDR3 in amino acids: CASTKPEGHEQFF. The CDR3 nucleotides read TGTGCCAGCACCAAGCCCGAGGGCCATGAGCAGTTCTTC.

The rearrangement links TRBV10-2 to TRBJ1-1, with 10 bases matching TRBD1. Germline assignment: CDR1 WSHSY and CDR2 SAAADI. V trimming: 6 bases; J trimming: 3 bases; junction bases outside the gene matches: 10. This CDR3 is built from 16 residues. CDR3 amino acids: CASSYAGTGDDTEAFF. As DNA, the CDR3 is TGCGCCAGCAGCTATGCCGGGACAGGGGATGACACTGAAGCTTTCTTT.

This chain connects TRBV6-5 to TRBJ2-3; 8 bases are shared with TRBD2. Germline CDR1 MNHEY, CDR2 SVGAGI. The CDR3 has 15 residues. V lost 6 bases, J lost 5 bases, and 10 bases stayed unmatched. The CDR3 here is CASSPVAGYKDTQYF. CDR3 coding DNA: TGTGCCAGCAGCCCAGTAGCGGGGTACAAAGATACGCAGTATTTT.

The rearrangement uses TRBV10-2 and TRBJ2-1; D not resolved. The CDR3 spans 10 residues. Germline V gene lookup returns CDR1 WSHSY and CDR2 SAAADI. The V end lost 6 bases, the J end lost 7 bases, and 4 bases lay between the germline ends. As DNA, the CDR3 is TGCGCCAGCAGCAGGAATGAGCAGTTCTTC. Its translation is CASSRNEQFF.

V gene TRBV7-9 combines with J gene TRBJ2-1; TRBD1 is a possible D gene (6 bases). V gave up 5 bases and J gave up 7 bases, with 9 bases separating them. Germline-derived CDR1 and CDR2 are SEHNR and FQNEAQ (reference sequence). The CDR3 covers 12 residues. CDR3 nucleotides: TGTGCCAGCAGCGAAGGGACAAATGAGCAGTTCTTC. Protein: CASSEGTNEQFF.

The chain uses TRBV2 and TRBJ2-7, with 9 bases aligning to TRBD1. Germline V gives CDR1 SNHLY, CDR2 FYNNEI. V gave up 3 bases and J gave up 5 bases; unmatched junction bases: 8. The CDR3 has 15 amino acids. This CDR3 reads CASSDTGTGNHEQYF. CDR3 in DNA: TGTGCCAGCAGTGACACCGGGACAGGGAACCACGAGCAGTACTTC.

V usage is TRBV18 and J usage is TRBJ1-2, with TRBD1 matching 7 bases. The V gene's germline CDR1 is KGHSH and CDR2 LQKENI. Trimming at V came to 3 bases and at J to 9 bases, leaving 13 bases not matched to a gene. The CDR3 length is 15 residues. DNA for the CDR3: TGTGCCAGCTCACCCCCGGAGACAGGGCTTATTAGCTACACCTTC. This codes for CASSPPETGLISYTF.

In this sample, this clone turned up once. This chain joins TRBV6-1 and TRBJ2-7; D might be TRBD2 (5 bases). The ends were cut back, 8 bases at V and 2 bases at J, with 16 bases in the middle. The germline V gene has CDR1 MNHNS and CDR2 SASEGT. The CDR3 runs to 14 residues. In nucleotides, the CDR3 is TGTGCCAGCCCCCCTAGCCGGGCCCCCTACGAGCAGTACTTC. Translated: CASPPSRAPYEQYF.

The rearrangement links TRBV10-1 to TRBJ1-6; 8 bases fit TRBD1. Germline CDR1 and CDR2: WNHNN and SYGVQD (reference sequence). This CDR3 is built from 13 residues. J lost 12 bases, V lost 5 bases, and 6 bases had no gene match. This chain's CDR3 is CASSTGQGKPLHF. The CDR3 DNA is TGCGCCAGCAGTACTGGACAGGGTAAACCCCTCCACTTT.

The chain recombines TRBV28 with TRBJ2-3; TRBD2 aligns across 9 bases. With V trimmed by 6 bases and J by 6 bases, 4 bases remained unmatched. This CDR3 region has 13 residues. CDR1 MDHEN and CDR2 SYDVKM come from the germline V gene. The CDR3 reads CASRSGGRDTQYF. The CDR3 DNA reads TGTGCCAGCAGGAGCGGGGGGCGGGATACGCAGTATTTT.

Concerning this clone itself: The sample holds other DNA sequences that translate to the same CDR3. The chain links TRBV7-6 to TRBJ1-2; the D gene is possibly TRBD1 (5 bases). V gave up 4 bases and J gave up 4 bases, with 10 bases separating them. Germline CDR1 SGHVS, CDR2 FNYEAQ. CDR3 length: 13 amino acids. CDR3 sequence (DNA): TGTGCCAGCAGCTCACAGGAGGGCTATGGCTACACCTTC. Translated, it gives CASSSQEGYGYTF. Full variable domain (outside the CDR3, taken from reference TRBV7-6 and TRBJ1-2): GAGVSQSPRYKVTKRGQDVALRCDPISGHVSLYWYRQALGQGPEFLTYFNYEAQQDKSGLPNDRFSAERPEGSISTLTIQRTEQRDSAMYRCASSSQEGYGYTFGSGTRLTVV.